The 28 T cell receptor beta chains given below trace back to one sample, sequenced in a study of T-cell memory formation after mild COVID-19. MiXCR, run by TCRdb on the 5' RACE reads, gives a single entry per CDR3 protein. The sample yields roughly 51,000 distinct CDR3 sequences, over 6.5% seen once. Sequenced: PBMCs or a T cell subset sorted from them (not recorded which). All receptors come from a man in his late teens or twenties who had mild COVID-19 (a few samples of this study predate the infection). Cell type and time point are not known.

Only a few counts were recorded for this clonotype. The J gene is TRBJ2-7, the V gene TRBV12-3 or TRBV12-4; a possible D gene is TRBD2 (6 bases). The V and J ends lost 6 bases and 7 bases respectively, with 16 bases between them. CDR3 length equals 13 residues. The CDR3 DNA is TGTGCCAGCAGCCTCGGGGAGGCTGGGGAGCAGTACGTC. It is translated as CASSLGEAGEQYV.

This clonotype was seen a few times. V usage is TRBV5-1 and J usage is TRBJ2-5; maybe TRBD1 (6 bases). This CDR3 contains 13 residues. The germline gives CDR1 SGHRS, CDR2 YFSETQ. Trimming stripped 0 bases from V and 5 bases from J, with 8 bases between. The CDR3 loop is CASSLARGETQYF. The CDR3 nucleotides are TGCGCCAGCAGCTTGGCCAGGGGTGAGACCCAGTACTTC. Full variable domain (missing parts from reference TRBV5-1 and TRBJ2-5): KAGVTQTPRYLIKTRGQQVTLSCSPISGHRSVSWYQQTPGQGLQFLFEYFSETQRNKGNFPGRFSGRQFSNSRSEMNVSTLELGDSALYLCASSLARGETQYFGPGTRLLVL.

This clonotype has at least ten counts. The chain recombines TRBV4-3 with TRBJ2-3; 11 nucleotides align to TRBD2. This CDR3 has 16 amino acids. V shed 0 bases and J 5 bases; nucleotides not matched to a gene: 4. The germline V gene encodes CDR1 LGHNA and CDR2 YSLEER. The chain's CDR3 is CASSQEASGGIDTQYF. CDR3 DNA: TGCGCCAGCAGCCAAGAGGCTAGCGGGGGGATAGATACGCAGTATTTT.

This clonotype was counted many times. This chain connects TRBV5-1 to TRBJ1-6; D gene unclear. The CDR3 consists of 17 residues. Germline V gene data show CDR1 as SGHRS and CDR2 as YFSETQ. The germline V and J ends were trimmed by 3 bases and 7 bases, with 20 bases remaining between them. The CDR3 DNA reads as TGCGCCAGCAGCTCGACGGATCCCACCTTACAGAATTCACCCCTCCACTTT. Its translation is CASSSTDPTLQNSPLHF. Using reference TRBV5-1 and TRBJ1-6 for the parts outside the CDR3, the full variable domain is KAGVTQTPRYLIKTRGQQVTLSCSPISGHRSVSWYQQTPGQGLQFLFEYFSETQRNKGNFPGRFSGRQFSNSRSEMNVSTLELGDSALYLCASSSTDPTLQNSPLHFGNGTRLTVT.

The V gene is TRBV6-5, the J gene TRBJ1-5; possibly TRBD1 for D (5 bases). This CDR3 comprises 12 residues. V dropped 9 bases and J dropped 11 bases, with 17 bases sitting between them. The germline V gene encodes CDR1 MNHEY and CDR2 SVGAGI. CDR3 nucleotides: TGTGCCAGGGGACCGGCGTTTGGAGCCCAGCATTTT. Protein sequence: CARGPAFGAQHF.

This clonotype has more than one count but fewer than ten. The CDR3 protein is CASSPLQSGARSTDTQYF. For the CDR3, the DNA is TGTGCCAGCTCACCTCTACAATCAGGGGCCCGTAGCACAGATACGCAGTATTTT. The chain couples TRBV18 to TRBJ2-3; D might be TRBD1 (6 bases). Deletions cut 3 bases from V and 0 bases from J, with 19 bases between. Germline assignment: CDR1 KGHSH and CDR2 LQKENI. This CDR3 contains 18 residues. Looking up the rest from reference TRBV18 and TRBJ2-3 gives the full variable domain: NAGVMQNPRHLVRRRGQEARLRCSPMKGHSHVYWYRQLPEEGLKFMVYLQKENIIDESGMPKERFSAEFPKEGPSILRIQQVVRGDSAAYFCASSPLQSGARSTDTQYFGPGTRLTVL.

This clonotype was counted between two and nine times. V and J are TRBV24-1 and TRBJ2-1; no firm D call. Germline V gene sequence: CDR1 KGHDR, CDR2 SFDVKD. The CDR3 consists of 17 residues. V lost 1 base, J lost 2 bases, and 14 bases lay in between. The DNA of the CDR3 is TGTGCCACCAGTGATTTACCAGGCCGTGCGCCCTACAATGAGCAGTTCTTC. Residues: CATSDLPGRAPYNEQFF.

The CDR3 spells CASRGMRTSGSNEQFF. CDR3 nucleotides: TGTGCCAGCAGGGGGATGAGGACTAGCGGGAGTAATGAGCAGTTCTTC. The chain couples TRBV6-5 to TRBJ2-1; 13 bases fit TRBD2. Germline CDR1 and CDR2: MNHEY and SVGAGI. The CDR3 runs to 16 residues. Unmatched junction bases numbered 9, after V lost 6 bases and J lost 7 bases.

The table lists this clonotype with many counts. The chain's CDR3 is CASSSPRQRTGELFF. The CDR3 DNA reads as TGTGCCAGCAGCTCCCCCCGACAGCGGACCGGGGAGCTGTTTTTT. The V and J genes are TRBV7-2 and TRBJ2-2, with D perhaps assigned TRBD1 or TRBD2 (5 bases each). The germline V and J ends were trimmed by 4 bases and 5 bases, with 14 bases remaining between them. CDR3 length: 15 amino acids. Germline CDR1 reads SGHTA; CDR2 reads FQGNSA.

This chain links TRBV11-2 with TRBJ2-2, with 8 bases matching TRBD1. The trim removed 2 bases at V and 7 bases at J, leaving 6 bases unmatched. Germline CDR1 and CDR2: SGHAT and FQNNGV. This CDR3 contains 15 residues. CDR3 amino acids: CASSLFRGRIGELFF. CDR3 DNA sequence: TGTGCCAGCAGCTTATTCAGGGGGCGAATCGGGGAGCTGTTTTTT.

This chain connects TRBV12-3 or TRBV12-4 to TRBJ2-7; D is perhaps TRBD1 or TRBD2 (5 bases each). Trimming took 3 bases from V and 3 from J, leaving 12 bases between them. CDR3 length equals 14 residues. In DNA, the CDR3 is TGTGCCAGCAGTTTTGGGGGAGATTTCTACGAGCAGTACTTC. This sequence encodes CASSFGGDFYEQYF.

The chain is built from TRBV11-2 and TRBJ2-2, with 7 bases that match TRBD1. Trimming took 4 bases from V and 7 from J; bases not matched to a gene: 21. The CDR3 sequence is 19 residues long. Looked up from germline, CDR1 is SGHAT and CDR2 is FQNNGV. The CDR3 here is CASSSRDRPPEPRDGELFF. The CDR3 nucleotides are TGTGCCAGCAGCTCACGGGACAGACCCCCGGAGCCCCGGGACGGGGAGCTGTTTTTT. The full variable domain, completed using reference TRBV11-2 and TRBJ2-2, is EAGVAQSPRYKIIEKRQSVAFWCNPISGHATLYWYQQILGQGPKLLIQFQNNGVVDDSQLPKDRFSAERLKGVDSTLKIQPAKLEDSAVYLCASSSRDRPPEPRDGELFFGEGSRLTVL.

This clonotype was detected a few times. The rearrangement joins TRBV20-1 to TRBJ2-5, with D tentatively TRBD1 or TRBD2 (5 bases each). CDR3 length: 14 residues. Germline CDR1 DFQATT, CDR2 SNEGSKA (reference sequence). V was cut by 0 bases and J by 5 bases, with 13 bases left in between. CDR3 sequence reads: CSARERTWGETQYF. The CDR3 DNA sequence: TGCAGTGCTAGAGAGCGGACTTGGGGGGAGACCCAGTACTTC.

This clonotype was counted at least ten times. The rearrangement links TRBV7-3 to TRBJ2-2, with D unresolved. This CDR3 contains 14 residues. The germline CDR1 and CDR2 sequences are SGHTA and FQGTGA. V lost 2 bases, J lost 4 bases, and 8 bases lay in between. In nucleotides, the CDR3 is TGTGCCAGCAGCTTAGGGCAGTCCACCGGGGAGCTGTTTTTT. Residues: CASSLGQSTGELFF.

This clonotype was counted many times. V gene TRBV4-2 combines with J gene TRBJ2-5; 12 positions agree with TRBD2. The CDR3 is 14 residues long. The J segment lost 5 bases and the V segment lost 6 bases, leaving 4 bases of the junction unmatched. The germline V gene has CDR1 LGHNA and CDR2 YNFKEQ. The CDR3 protein is CASSPSGGGETQYF. The CDR3, as DNA: TGTGCCAGCAGTCCTAGCGGGGGGGGCGAGACCCAGTACTTC.

This clonotype was detected only a few times. The chain has TRBV11-2 and TRBJ1-1, with 8 bases aligning to TRBD1. Germline V lookup: CDR1 SGHAT, CDR2 FQNNGV. The ends lost 2 bases at V and 5 bases at J; junction bases unmatched: 7. The CDR3 covers 15 residues. The CDR3 sequence: CASSLKGTGGTEAFF. CDR3 sequence (DNA): TGTGCCAGCAGCTTAAAAGGGACAGGTGGAACTGAAGCTTTCTTT.

This clonotype turned up a few times. The chain employs TRBV6-6 and TRBJ1-1; a weak D match, TRBD1 (6 bases). The CDR3 has 13 residues. Per the germline V gene, CDR1 is MNHNY and CDR2 is SVGAGI (reference sequence). V was cut by 11 bases and J by 0 bases, with 13 bases left in between. This CDR3 reads CAVFRGMNTEAFF. DNA of the CDR3: TGTGCCGTGTTCAGGGGCATGAACACTGAAGCTTTCTTT.

The gene calls are TRBV20-1 and TRBJ1-1; D call uncertain. Germline lookup yields CDR1 DFQATT and CDR2 SNEGSKA (reference sequence). Trimming shortened V by 3 bases and J by 0 bases, and 8 bases separated the two germline ends. The length of the CDR3 is 13 residues. Here the CDR3 DNA reads TGCAGTGCTAGTACTCGGGTGAACACTGAAGCTTTCTTT. Residues: CSASTRVNTEAFF.

This clonotype turned up a few times. This chain joins TRBV12-3 or TRBV12-4 and TRBJ1-2; maybe TRBD1 (5 bases). This CDR3 is built from 13 residues. Trimming took 2 bases from V and 2 from J, leaving 6 bases between them. CDR3 amino acids: CASSLRGNYGYTF. CDR3 nucleotide sequence: TGTGCCAGCAGTTTAAGGGGCAACTATGGCTACACCTTC.

The sample holds many counts of this clonotype. The J gene is TRBJ2-3, the V gene TRBV7-2, with D perhaps matching TRBD1 (5 bases). Germline V gene lookup returns CDR1 SGHTA and CDR2 FQGNSA. This CDR3 region has 14 residues. V gave up 3 bases and J gave up 2 bases, with 9 bases separating them. The CDR3 bases are TGTGCCAGCAGCTTCAGGGCCTCCACAGATACGCAGTATTTT. Its protein product is CASSFRASTDTQYF.

This chain connects TRBV19 to TRBJ2-4; TRBD2 is a possible D gene (6 bases). Germline V gives CDR1 LNHDA, CDR2 SQIVND (reference sequence). With 3 bases removed from V and 7 bases from J, the gap between germline ends came to 16 bases. The CDR3 loop spans 15 amino acids. The CDR3 bases are TGTGCCAGTAGTATTCGTGGGCAGGGACTGAACATTCAGTACTTC. Protein sequence: CASSIRGQGLNIQYF.

This clonotype was counted a few times. The chain recombines TRBV4-3 with TRBJ2-1, with D unresolved. V was trimmed by 1 base and J by 6 bases, leaving 7 bases between them. CDR3 size: 13 residues. The germline gives CDR1 LGHNA, CDR2 YSLEER. The DNA of the CDR3 is TGCGCCAGCAGCCAAGCTACATCCAATGAGCAGTTCTTC. Its protein is CASSQATSNEQFF.

The chain has TRBV5-1 and TRBJ1-1; TRBD1 might be the D (5 bases). Trimming stripped 0 bases from V and 1 base from J, with 7 bases between. The CDR3 contains 14 residues. Germline CDR1 and CDR2: SGHRS and YFSETQ. The DNA for the CDR3 is TGCGCCAGCAGCTTGGCAGGGACGAACACTGAAGCTTTCTTT. Its protein product is CASSLAGTNTEAFF. Combining the CDR3 with reference TRBV5-1 and TRBJ1-1 gives the whole variable domain KAGVTQTPRYLIKTRGQQVTLSCSPISGHRSVSWYQQTPGQGLQFLFEYFSETQRNKGNFPGRFSGRQFSNSRSEMNVSTLELGDSALYLCASSLAGTNTEAFFGQGTRLTVV.

This clonotype was seen many times. The chain joins TRBV19 to TRBJ2-5; 10 bases align to TRBD1. CDR1 LNHDA and CDR2 SQIVND come from the germline V gene (reference sequence). The CDR3 runs to 17 residues. V shed 4 bases, J shed 2 bases, and the junction held 10 bases outside the gene matches. CDR3 nucleotide sequence: TGTGCCAGTAGTACGGGACAGGGGACAAGGGGACAAGAGACCCAGTACTTC. It encodes CASSTGQGTRGQETQYF.

This clonotype is medium-sized within its sample. This chain joins TRBV12-3 or TRBV12-4 and TRBJ2-7; tentative D call: TRBD2 (5 bases). V was clipped by 4 bases and J by 4 bases, with 11 bases between them. The CDR3 covers 13 residues. CDR3 bases: TGTGCCAGCAGTTGGAGAAGGAGGTACGAGCAGTACTTC. It is translated as CASSWRRRYEQYF.

This clonotype ranks as medium-sized (0.01 to 0.1%). J is TRBJ2-3 and V is TRBV7-3; D not certain. V lost 5 bases and J lost 1, with 7 bases in between. CDR3 length equals 13 residues. Germline lookup yields CDR1 SGHTA and CDR2 FQGTGA. The CDR3 loop reads CASSLYGTDTQYF. CDR3 nucleotide sequence: TGTGCCAGCAGCCTCTATGGCACAGATACGCAGTATTTT.

This clonotype was detected a few times. The gene calls are TRBV20-1 and TRBJ1-4; D remains ambiguous. CDR1 is DFQATT and CDR2 is SNEGSKA in the germline V gene (reference sequence). CDR3 length equals 15 residues. The ends were cut back, 3 bases at V and 0 bases at J, with 11 bases in the middle. CDR3 protein: CSARIDGATNEKLFF. In DNA, the CDR3 is TGCAGTGCTAGGATCGACGGCGCAACTAATGAAAAACTGTTTTTT.

This chain uses TRBV24-1 with TRBJ2-5; 9 positions match TRBD2. Germline assignment: CDR1 KGHDR and CDR2 SFDVKD. Unmatched junction bases numbered 1, after V lost 5 bases and J lost 1 base. This CDR3 spans 14 amino acids. The CDR3 bases are TGTGCCACCAGTGTAGCGGGGGCCCAAGAGACCCAGTACTTC. This encodes CATSVAGAQETQYF.